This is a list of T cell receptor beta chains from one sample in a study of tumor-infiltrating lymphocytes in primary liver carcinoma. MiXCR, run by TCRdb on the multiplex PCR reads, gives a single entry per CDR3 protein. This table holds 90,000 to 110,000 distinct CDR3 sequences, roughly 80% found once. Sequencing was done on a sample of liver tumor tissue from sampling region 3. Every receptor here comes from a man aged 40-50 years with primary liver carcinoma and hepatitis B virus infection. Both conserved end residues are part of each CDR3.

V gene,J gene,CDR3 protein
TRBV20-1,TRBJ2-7,CSARDRSYEQYF
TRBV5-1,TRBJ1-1,CARSLFFRETNTDAFF
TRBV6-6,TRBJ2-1,CASIYPRPNEQFF
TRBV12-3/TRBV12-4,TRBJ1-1,CASGRQGYTEAFF
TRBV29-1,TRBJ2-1,CSGWTSGINEQLF
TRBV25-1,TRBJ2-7,CASSGGDVNYDQYF
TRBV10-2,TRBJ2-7,CASSPGMGIDEQYF
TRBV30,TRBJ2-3,CAWSVRNTDVQYF
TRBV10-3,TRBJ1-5,CAISESGDQAQHF
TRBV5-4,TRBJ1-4,CVSSPRPGTGTSGF
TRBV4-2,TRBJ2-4,CASSQGVDPNNIQYF
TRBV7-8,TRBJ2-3,CVSTSRGQGTDTQYF
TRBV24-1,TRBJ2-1,CVSSDSVNLFF
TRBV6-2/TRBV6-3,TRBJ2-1,CTSSYRDSYNEQFF
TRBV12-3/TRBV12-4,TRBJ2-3,CASEKGRDLPETQYF
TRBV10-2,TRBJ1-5,CASNMGGTQPQHF
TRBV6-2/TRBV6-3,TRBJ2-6,CASGYAGLSGAGVLTF
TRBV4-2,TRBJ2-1,CASSQEETGGYNEHFF
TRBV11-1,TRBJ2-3,CASSLQRESIDTQYF
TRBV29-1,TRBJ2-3,CSVKARTPIHTQYF
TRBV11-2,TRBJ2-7,CASSLNPGPYEQYF
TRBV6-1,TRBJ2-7,CVSSGLNEQYF
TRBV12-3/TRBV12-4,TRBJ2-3,CVSRGTRGYTQYF